This section outlines one T cell receptor beta chain sequence together with its context. As yet, its antigen is unknown. The source of the sample is a study of blood T cells in healthy people across ages. Points from the study as a whole: The lack of PBMC sorting stopped any conclusive naive versus antigen-experienced comparison.

CDR1 and CDR2 from the germline V gene are MNHEY and SMNVEV (reference sequence). The CDR3 consists of 17 residues. With V trimmed by 6 bases and J by 2 bases, 14 bases remained unmatched. For the second PCR, which ran for about 7 to 11 cycles, a sample-barcoded 5' primer and a J-beta primer mix were used. TCRdb redid the calling of the 5' RACE reads with MiXCR, one entry per CDR3 protein. The data show 920,000 or so distinct CDR3 sequences, with 45% seen just once and approximately 20% held by the top ten. Investigators took around 11 milliliters of peripheral blood from every donor. This TCR derives from a woman aged 60 to 75 in good health. This sequence joins TRBV27 and TRBJ2-7; TRBD2 aligns across 9 bases. The source material was blood. CDR3 bases: TGTGCCAGCAGCCGTACTGTTCGAGCGGGAGGAGCCTACGAGCAGTACTTC. This sequence encodes CASSRTVRAGGAYEQYF.